The source of this TCR beta chain is a study of regulatory T cells in long-lasting Graves disease. Study outcomes and limitations: Patients with persistent Graves' had lower TCR diversity than newly diagnosed patients.

Construction of the TCR beta libraries employed iRepertoire HTBI primers in conjunction with Arm-PCR of CDR3 regions. TCRdb itself ran the multiplex PCR reads through MiXCR, one entry per CDR3 protein. The data hold about 470,000 distinct CDR3 sequences, with about 15% observed a single time. Time point: newly diagnosed GD, antithyroid drugs for less than 3 months. PBMC-derived RNA was used for the TCR library. Graves' disease diagnosis relied on American Thyroid Association guidelines. This clonotype was seen ten or more times. The antigen is not known. Trimming cost V 6 bases and J 7 bases, with 19 bases left between them. CDR1 and CDR2 (germline): MNHNS, SASEGT. CDR3 length: 15 amino acids. These data also formed part of another study, on T cells in Graves' hyperthyroidism and ophthalmopathy.

The chain recombines TRBV6-1 with TRBJ2-1; the D gene is possibly TRBD2 (6 bases). The receptor comes from a woman younger than 45 with Graves disease. Specimen: peripheral blood mononuclear cells (PBMCs), collected at new diagnosis, from a patient treated with antithyroid drugs. The CDR3 coding sequence is TGTGCCAGCAGAATCGGACGGGAGAGAGAAAATGAGCAGTTCTTC. Translating gives CASRIGRERENEQFF.